These 4 T cell receptor beta chains share one sample of origin, sequenced in a study of cytomegalovirus exposure and HLA in healthy donors. PCR involved 60 Vbeta and 13 Jbeta primers. Profiling relied on immunoSEQ multiplex PCR, and the TCRdb table lists in-frame clones only, not all of them. The sample has around 61,000 clones; around 92% are singletons. The sequenced material came from PBMCs. These receptors came from a man aged 25-45 years in good health and CMV-seropositive.

V gene TRBV28 combines with J gene TRBJ2-2; the match to TRBD2 covers 9 bases. With 5 bases clipped from V and 2 bases from J, the junction kept 3 bases outside the gene matches. Germline V gives CDR1 MDHEN, CDR2 SYDVKM. The CDR3 is 15 amino acids. CDR3: CASSPTSGNTGELFF. The CDR3 DNA is TGTGCCAGCAGTCCGACTAGCGGTAACACCGGGGAGCTGTTTTTT.

This clone appeared a single time. This chain links TRBV21-1 with TRBJ1-1; the table's D call TRBD1 went unverified against the DNA. TRBV21-1 is listed as a pseudogene. The CDR3 sequence is 15 residues long. CDR3 nucleotide sequence: TGTGCCAGCAGCACTCGGGGGACAGGAAACACTGAAGCTTTCTTT. This sequence encodes CASSTRGTGNTEAFF.

V and J are TRBV7-7 and TRBJ2-7, with D perhaps given as TRBD1 or TRBD2 (5 bases each). Germline-derived CDR1 and CDR2 are SSHAT and FNYEAQ (reference sequence). The CDR3 runs 15 residues. CDR3 DNA: TGTGCTAGCGCTCAGGGAAGGGGAAAGACGTACGAGCAGTACTTC. It translates to CASAQGRGKTYEQYF.

The chain recombines TRBV25-1 with TRBJ1-6, with D perhaps TRBD1 (5 bases). Germline CDR1 reads MGHDK; CDR2 reads SYGVNS. V was pared by 9 bases and J by 2 bases, with 8 bases between. This CDR3 has 13 residues. CDR3 in DNA: TGTGCCAGTTTGGACACCTATAATTCACCCCTCCACTTT. Protein sequence: CASLDTYNSPLHF.